The 20 T cell receptor beta chains below were found in one sample sequenced in a study of T-cell memory formation after mild COVID-19. TCRdb independently ran MiXCR on the 5' RACE reads; one entry per CDR3 protein. This table holds more than 350,000 distinct CDR3 sequences, around a sixth found once. Sequenced: PBMCs or a T cell subset sorted from them (not recorded which). These receptor sequences come from a man aged 18 to 29 who had mild COVID-19 (a few samples of this study predate the infection). Cell type and time point are not known.

The rearrangement uses TRBV4-1 and TRBJ2-2; D might be TRBD2 (6 bases). V lost 0 bases and J 1 base, leaving 9 bases between the germline ends. There are 16 residues in the CDR3. Germline V CDR1 and CDR2: MGHRA, YSYEKL. The CDR3 loop is CASSQDRGGNTGELFF. In DNA form, the CDR3 reads TGCGCCAGCAGCCAAGATAGGGGAGGGAACACCGGGGAGCTGTTTTTT.

The chain uses TRBV12-3 or TRBV12-4 and TRBJ1-2; a weak D match, TRBD1 (6 bases). V was clipped by 5 bases and J by 7 bases, with 14 bases between them. CDR3 length: 13 residues. In nucleotides, the CDR3 is TGTGCCAGCAGTCCTTGGGGGGCTGTTGGCTACACCTTC. Its translation is CASSPWGAVGYTF.

This chain joins TRBV20-1 and TRBJ2-3, with D uncertain. The CDR3 is 12 amino acids. Germline CDR1 is DFQATT and CDR2 is SNEGSKA (reference sequence). Trimming left V 3 bases short and J 5 bases short, with 9 bases between. DNA of the CDR3: TGCAGTGCTAGGATTGCACTAGATACGCAGTATTTT. Protein: CSARIALDTQYF.

V gene TRBV4-3 combines with J gene TRBJ1-5, with a tentative D call TRBD1 (5 bases). CDR1 LGHNA and CDR2 YSLEER come from the germline V gene. Trimming took 1 base from V and 7 from J, leaving 11 bases between them. This CDR3 has 14 amino acids. This chain's CDR3 is CASSQGAGTQPQHF. The CDR3, as DNA: TGCGCCAGCAGCCAAGGGGCAGGGACCCAGCCCCAGCATTTT.

This clonotype appeared a few times. The chain links TRBV5-1 to TRBJ2-2, with a possible D match to TRBD1 (5 bases). V lost 3 bases to trimming and J lost 4 bases, with 13 bases between them. There are 15 residues in the CDR3. Germline lookup yields CDR1 SGHRS and CDR2 YFSETQ. The CDR3, as DNA: TGCGCCAGCAGCTGGCAGGGTTCCCCCACCGGGGAGCTGTTTTTT. This encodes CASSWQGSPTGELFF.

CDR3 residues: CASSTGLLDIQYF. The CDR3 region has the DNA TGTGCCAGCAGTACGGGACTCCTGGACATTCAGTACTTC. The chain links TRBV27 to TRBJ2-4, with a tentative D call TRBD2 (6 bases). Germline lookup yields CDR1 MNHEY and CDR2 SMNVEV (reference sequence). The CDR3 is 13 residues long. V shed 5 bases and J shed 8 bases, with 13 bases lying between them.

This clonotype was observed many times. The CDR3 sequence is CASSSFYEQYF. As DNA, the CDR3 is TGTGCCAGCAGTTCCTTCTACGAGCAGTACTTC. This chain links TRBV7-2 with TRBJ2-7; D is unresolved. V lost 6 bases and J 3 bases, leaving 6 bases between the germline ends. Germline V gives CDR1 SGHTA, CDR2 FQGNSA. This CDR3 is 11 amino acids long. The full variable domain, in which reference TRBV7-2 and TRBJ2-7 provide the parts outside the CDR3, is GAGVSQSPSNKVTEKGKDVELRCDPISGHTALYWYRQSLGQGLEFLIYFQGNSAPDKSGLPSDRFSAERTGGSVSTLTIQRTQQEDSAVYLCASSSFYEQYFGPGTRLTVT.

This chain connects TRBV7-2 to TRBJ2-5; D is undetermined. The CDR3 is 14 residues long. Trimming took 1 base from V and 4 from J, leaving 10 bases between them. Germline assignment: CDR1 SGHTA and CDR2 FQGNSA. CDR3 residues: CASSLEGRRETQYF. CDR3 nucleotides: TGTGCCAGCAGCTTAGAGGGTAGAAGAGAGACCCAGTACTTC.

The CDR3 sequence is CASSRLGNYGYTF. The CDR3 DNA is TGTGCCAGCAGCCGGTTAGGGAACTATGGCTACACCTTC. V and J are TRBV5-4 and TRBJ1-2, with D uncertain. V was shortened by 4 bases and J by 2 bases, with 9 bases between the two germline ends. Germline V lookup: CDR1 SGHNT, CDR2 YYREEE (reference sequence). The length of the CDR3 is 13 residues.

This clonotype was picked up a small number of times. The chain recombines TRBV6-1 with TRBJ1-1; tentative D call: TRBD1 (5 bases). This CDR3 comprises 18 residues. Looked up from germline, CDR1 is MNHNS and CDR2 is SASEGT. Between the trimmed V and J ends, which lost 2 bases and 4 bases, there was a span of 23 bases. This chain's CDR3 is CASSELTRTPGVGTEAFF. CDR3 bases: TGTGCCAGCAGTGAACTGACCCGAACGCCGGGGGTAGGCACTGAAGCTTTCTTT.

This clonotype has just a few counts. This chain links TRBV12-3 or TRBV12-4 with TRBJ2-4, with D possibly being TRBD2 (6 bases). This CDR3 comprises 13 residues. Trimming stripped 4 bases from V and 6 bases from J, with 10 bases between. DNA of the CDR3: TGTGCCAGCAGTTATCAAGCGGGAAACATTCAGTACTTC. This encodes CASSYQAGNIQYF.

The rearrangement links TRBV5-1 to TRBJ2-2; 8 bases align to TRBD1. From germline, CDR1 is SGHRS and CDR2 YFSETQ. The CDR3 has 15 amino acids. V dropped 4 bases and J dropped 3; count of bases not matched to a gene: 5. CDR3 nucleotide sequence: TGCGCCAGCAGCGGATGGACAGGGTACACCGGGGAGCTGTTTTTT. It codes for CASSGWTGYTGELFF. The full variable domain, with the rest looked up from reference TRBV5-1 and TRBJ2-2, is KAGVTQTPRYLIKTRGQQVTLSCSPISGHRSVSWYQQTPGQGLQFLFEYFSETQRNKGNFPGRFSGRQFSNSRSEMNVSTLELGDSALYLCASSGWTGYTGELFFGEGSRLTVL.

J is TRBJ2-2 and V is TRBV24-1; 14 bases match TRBD2. The V segment lost 2 bases and the J segment 6 bases; nucleotides outside the gene matches: 10. There are 19 residues in the CDR3. CDR1 is KGHDR and CDR2 is SFDVKD in the germline V gene. Written as DNA, the CDR3 is TGTGCCACCAGTGATTCACGGGGACTAGCGGGGGCGTTCGCCGGGGAGCTGTTTTTT. It is translated as CATSDSRGLAGAFAGELFF.

This clonotype was recorded a few times. The chain is built from TRBV12-3 or TRBV12-4 and TRBJ2-3; D is uncertain. The V end was cut by 6 bases, the J end by 3 bases, with 19 bases between. The CDR3 contains 16 residues. Written as DNA, the CDR3 is TGTGCCAGCAGACCAAGACTGGAGAGGCGGACAGATACGCAGTATTTT. Amino acids: CASRPRLERRTDTQYF.

This clonotype was counted at least ten times. This sequence joins TRBV7-2 and TRBJ2-3; D may correspond to TRBD1 or TRBD2 (5 bases each). The V end lost 8 bases, the J end lost 4 bases, and 13 bases lay between the germline ends. Germline-derived CDR1 and CDR2 are SGHTA and FQGNSA. The CDR3 runs to 13 residues. The CDR3 bases are TGTGCCAGCTCGTTCTTGGGGGCAGATACGCAGTATTTT. Its translation is CASSFLGADTQYF.

This clonotype was recorded many times. The genes are TRBV7-3 and TRBJ2-7, with D possibly TRBD1 on 5 matching bases. The ends were cut back, 5 bases at V and 3 bases at J, with 11 bases in the middle. This CDR3 is 13 amino acids long. Germline CDR1 reads SGHTA; CDR2 reads FQGTGA. CDR3 residues: CASSPRAGYEQYV. CDR3 nucleotide sequence: TGTGCCAGCAGCCCCAGGGCAGGCTACGAGCAGTACGTC.

The gene calls are TRBV5-6 and TRBJ2-7; D might be TRBD2 (5 bases). The germline V gene encodes CDR1 SGHDT and CDR2 YYEEEE. The CDR3 contains 15 residues. Deletions cut 4 bases from V and 4 bases from J, with 18 bases between. The DNA of the CDR3 is TGTGCCAGCAGCCTTTATACGGGAACCTATTACGAGCAGTACTTC. Translating gives CASSLYTGTYYEQYF.

The table lists this clonotype with a few counts. The rearrangement uses TRBV7-6 and TRBJ2-1, with TRBD2 matching 11 bases. The CDR3 has 17 amino acids. V gave up 3 bases and J gave up 5 bases; unmatched junction bases: 9. The germline CDR1 and CDR2 sequences are SGHVS and FNYEAQ. CDR3 residues: CASSFLAGGPGHNEQFF. The CDR3 DNA reads TGTGCCAGCAGCTTCTTAGCGGGGGGGCCCGGCCACAATGAGCAGTTCTTC. Full variable domain (rest looked up from reference TRBV7-6 and TRBJ2-1): GAGVSQSPRYKVTKRGQDVALRCDPISGHVSLYWYRQALGQGPEFLTYFNYEAQQDKSGLPNDRFSAERPEGSISTLTIQRTEQRDSAMYRCASSFLAGGPGHNEQFFGPGTRLTVL.

This clonotype was seen more than once but under ten times. The chain is built from TRBV7-9 and TRBJ2-2, with TRBD2 matching 10 bases. This CDR3 comprises 16 residues. V was clipped by 3 bases and J by 4 bases; unmatched bases: 5. Germline lookup yields CDR1 SEHNR and CDR2 FQNEAQ (reference sequence). The CDR3 DNA is TGTGCCAGCAGCTTCTCGTCTAGCGGGGGCACCGGGGAGCTGTTTTTT. Protein sequence: CASSFSSSGGTGELFF. The variable domain in full, completed from reference TRBV7-9 and TRBJ2-2, reads DTGVSQNPRHKITKRGQNVTFRCDPISEHNRLYWYRQTLGQGPEFLTYFQNEAQLEKSRLLSDRFSAERPKGSFSTLEIQRTEQGDSAMYLCASSFSSSGGTGELFFGEGSRLTVL.

The chain uses TRBV7-9 and TRBJ2-3, with 12 bases aligning to TRBD1. Germline CDR1 reads SEHNR; CDR2 reads FQNEAQ (reference sequence). The length of the CDR3 is 15 residues. Unmatched junction bases numbered 5, after V lost 5 bases and J lost 5 bases. Here the CDR3 DNA reads TGTGCCAGCAGCAATTGGGACAGGGGGCTAGATACGCAGTATTTT. It is translated as CASSNWDRGLDTQYF.